One sample yielded the 13 T cell receptor beta chains listed below, sequenced in a study of blood T cell repertoires in COVID-19. Generated by immunoSEQ multiplex PCR, the TCRdb table keeps only in-frame clones and is missing some. The sample consists of nearly 110,000 clones, about 91% of them appearing once. Sequenced input: peripheral blood. All receptors derive from a man in his fifties or sixties with active or convalescent COVID-19.

The chain has TRBV10-3 and TRBJ2-3, with 8 bases that match TRBD1. Germline lookup yields CDR1 ENHRY and CDR2 SYGVKD. The CDR3 spans 14 residues. V shed 4 bases, J shed 4 bases, and the junction held 4 bases outside the gene matches. The CDR3 reads CAISAGGAADTQYF. CDR3 DNA sequence: TGTGCCATCAGTGCAGGGGGCGCAGCAGATACGCAGTATTTT.

The V call is TRBV7-8, the J call TRBJ2-1; 10 bases map to TRBD2. Trimming removed 5 bases from V and 5 bases from J; junction bases left unmatched: 6. Germline CDR1 is SGHVS and CDR2 is FQNEAQ. There are 15 residues in the CDR3. The CDR3 loop reads CASSLGLAVNNEQFF. The CDR3 DNA reads TGTGCCAGCAGCCTCGGACTAGCGGTTAACAATGAGCAGTTCTTC.

The chain is built from TRBV13 and TRBJ2-3; TRBD1 matches at 8 bases. CDR3 size: 16 residues. With 5 bases clipped from V and 5 bases from J, the junction kept 12 bases outside the gene matches. Germline-derived CDR1 and CDR2 are PRHDT and FYEKMQ (reference sequence). The CDR3 DNA sequence: TGTGCCAGCAGCGAACCGGGACAGGACCCCGGAGATACGCAGTATTTT. Its protein is CASSEPGQDPGDTQYF.

V usage is TRBV27 and J usage is TRBJ2-3; tentative D call: TRBD2 (6 bases). The V end lost 5 bases, the J end lost 2 bases, and 11 bases lay between the germline ends. This CDR3 comprises 14 residues. Germline V lookup: CDR1 MNHEY, CDR2 SMNVEV (reference sequence). As DNA, the CDR3 is TGTGCCAGCAGTCCGGGACTGTACACAGATACGCAGTATTTT. Protein product: CASSPGLYTDTQYF.

This rearrangement joins TRBV12-3 or TRBV12-4 to TRBJ2-7; D may be TRBD2 (6 bases). This CDR3 region has 13 residues. The V gene lost 6 bases and the J gene lost 6 bases, with 15 bases spanning the gap. CDR3 sequence: CASSGTSMGEQYF. In DNA, the CDR3 is TGTGCCAGCAGCGGGACTTCTATGGGCGAGCAGTACTTC.

This clone was seen once. The chain joins TRBV18 to TRBJ2-5, with no clear D. Per the germline V gene, CDR1 is KGHSH and CDR2 is LQKENI. The CDR3 has 13 residues. The V gene lost 2 bases and the J gene lost 0 bases, with 4 bases spanning the gap. The CDR3 here is CASSPSYQETQYF. Here the CDR3 DNA reads TGTGCCAGCTCACCATCGTACCAAGAGACCCAGTACTTC.

The chain links TRBV5-4 to TRBJ2-1; tentative D call: TRBD2 (5 bases). The CDR3 runs 16 residues. The V gene lost 3 bases and the J gene lost 2 bases, with 15 bases spanning the gap. The germline CDR1 and CDR2 sequences are SGHNT and YYREEE (reference sequence). The CDR3 nucleotides are TGTGCCAGCAGCTCCAAACTAGTTAGCACCTACAATGAGCAGTTCTTC. Translation: CASSSKLVSTYNEQFF. Looking up the rest from reference TRBV5-4 and TRBJ2-1 gives the full variable domain: ETGVTQSPTHLIKTRGQQVTLRCSSQSGHNTVSWYQQALGQGPQFIFQYYREEENGRGNFPPRFSGLQFPNYSSELNVNALELDDSALYLCASSSKLVSTYNEQFFGPGTRLTVL.

J is TRBJ2-7 and V is TRBV4-1; TRBD2 aligns across 15 bases. The V and J ends lost 2 bases and 2 bases, in that order; junction bases with no gene match: 4. From germline, CDR1 is MGHRA and CDR2 YSYEKL. The CDR3 sequence is 17 residues long. The CDR3 region is CASSQTGTSGRTYEQYF. DNA for the CDR3: TGCGCCAGCAGCCAAACCGGGACTAGCGGGAGGACCTACGAGCAGTACTTC.

This clone is a singleton in its sample. The CDR3 loop is CASSYRVYTEAFF. The CDR3 DNA is TGTGCCAGCAGTTACCGGGTGTACACTGAAGCTTTCTTT. V gene TRBV6-2 or TRBV6-3 combines with J gene TRBJ1-1; no firm D call. There are 13 residues in the CDR3. The V and J ends lost 2 bases and 3 bases respectively, with 7 bases between them. CDR1 is MNHEY, CDR2 SVGEGT, per germline.

The chain employs TRBV28 and TRBJ2-1; 7 bases are shared with TRBD2. The CDR3 totals 16 residues. Germline CDR1 is MDHEN and CDR2 is SYDVKM. J lost 9 bases, V lost 3 bases, and 14 bases had no gene match. The CDR3 here is CASSLFLGGSKGEQFF. In nucleotides, the CDR3 is TGTGCCAGCAGTTTGTTTCTTGGCGGGAGCAAGGGTGAGCAGTTCTTC.

The chain recombines TRBV12-5 with TRBJ1-2, with D unresolved. Germline CDR1 and CDR2: LGHNT and FRNRAP. This CDR3 has 13 residues. Trimming shortened V by 3 bases and J by 5 bases, and 10 bases separated the two germline ends. The CDR3 protein is CASGLEGRYGYTF. As DNA, the CDR3 is TGTGCTAGTGGTTTAGAGGGCAGGTATGGCTACACCTTC. The full variable domain, rest sourced from reference TRBV12-5 and TRBJ1-2, is DARVTQTPRHKVTEMGQEVTMRCQPILGHNTVFWYRQTMMQGLELLAYFRNRAPLDDSGMPKDRFSAEMPDATLATLKIQPSEPRDSAVYFCASGLEGRYGYTFGSGTRLTVV.

The rearrangement uses TRBV10-3 and TRBJ2-1; TRBD2 matches at 8 bases. Germline CDR1 ENHRY, CDR2 SYGVKD. This CDR3 is built from 16 residues. V gave up 0 bases and J gave up 8 bases; unmatched junction bases: 9. The CDR3 DNA reads as TGTGCCATCAGTGAGTCGACCCGGGGGGGGCACTATGAGCAGTTCTTC. It codes for CAISESTRGGHYEQFF.

This rearrangement joins TRBV11-2 to TRBJ2-5, with 9 bases aligning to TRBD2. In germline, CDR1 is SGHAT, CDR2 FQNNGV. The CDR3 loop spans 16 amino acids. The junction had 6 bases not matched to a gene; V was cut back by 3 bases and J by 1 base. The CDR3 DNA reads as TGTGCCAGCAGCTTTACGGGACTAGCAACCCAAGAGACCCAGTACTTC. Translated, it gives CASSFTGLATQETQYF.